This TCR beta chain is from a study of blood T cell repertoires in COVID-19. Study at large: Sites in the United States, Italy and Spain provided acute and convalescent COVID-19 samples. PBMCs, B-cell-depleted T cells, or T cells provided the cDNA or gDNA that made up the material.

The V end lost 0 bases, the J end lost 5 bases, and 17 bases lay between the germline ends. CDR3 length: 16 residues. From germline, CDR1 is LGHDT and CDR2 YNNKEL (reference sequence). Original analysis: Counts of nucleated cells, estimated from reference gene primer amplification, were obtained. Libraries were prepared by immunoSEQ multiplex PCR; TCRdb keeps only in-frame clonotypes and omits some of them. V, J and clone size reflect that table, while D and trimming were determined from the DNA. This table has some 230,000 clones, 70% to 90% appearing once. This clone was found once. The chain uses TRBV3-1 (or the pseudogene TRBV3-2) and TRBJ2-7, with D perhaps matching TRBD2 (6 bases). Material: peripheral blood. The clonotype comes from a man aged 50 or older who had recovered from COVID-19. CDR3 sequence reads: CASSQDYPGAGDEQYF. The CDR3 bases are TGTGCCAGCAGCCAAGATTATCCGGGAGCGGGCGACGAGCAGTACTTC.